This TCR beta chain was obtained from a study of radiotherapy plus CTLA-4 blockade in lung cancer. On this clone: Antigen: not known.

Clones were read by immunoSEQ multiplex PCR, and TCRdb kept only the in-frame ones, dropping some. The sample lists about 73,000 clones; roughly 84% were seen once. Study observations and caveats: Peripheral blood showed expansion of tumor-derived TCR clones after radiotherapy and ipilimumab.

CDR3 length: 14 amino acids. Germline values: CDR1 SGHNT, CDR2 YYREEE (reference sequence). V was cut by 4 bases and J by 6 bases, with 17 bases left in between. This TCR came from a human donor with non-small cell lung cancer that progressed on radiotherapy plus ipilimumab. Specimen: peripheral blood, collected from a patient treated with radiotherapy plus ipilimumab. The chain carries TRBV5-4 and TRBJ2-7; possibly TRBD2 for D (6 bases). The CDR3 DNA sequence: TGTGCCAGCAGCGATCCTGGGGGGACGGGCGAGCAGTACTTC. Translated, it gives CASSDPGGTGEQYF.